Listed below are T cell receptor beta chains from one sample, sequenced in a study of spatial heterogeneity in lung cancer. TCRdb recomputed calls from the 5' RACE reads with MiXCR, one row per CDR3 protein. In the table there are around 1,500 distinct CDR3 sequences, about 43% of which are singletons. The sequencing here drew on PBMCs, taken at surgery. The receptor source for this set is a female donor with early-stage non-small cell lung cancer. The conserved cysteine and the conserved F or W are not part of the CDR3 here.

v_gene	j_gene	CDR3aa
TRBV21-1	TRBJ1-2	ATQDTNYGYT
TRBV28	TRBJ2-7	ASSFTGSSYEQY
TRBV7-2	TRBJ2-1	ASSLDSSRDEQF
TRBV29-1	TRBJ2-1	SVAYNEQF
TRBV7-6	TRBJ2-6	ASSLAVPGAGANVLT
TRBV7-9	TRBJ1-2	ASSPDGFYGYT
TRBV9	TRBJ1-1	ASSPRQSNTEAF
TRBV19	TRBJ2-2	ASSDRVTGELF
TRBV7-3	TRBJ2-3	ASSLLAGTDTQY
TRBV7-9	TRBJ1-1	ASSLVGVNTEAF
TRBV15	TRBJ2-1	ATTLAGNEQF
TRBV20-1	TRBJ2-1	SARDMGSGSLAGSEQF
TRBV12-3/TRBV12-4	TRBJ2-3	ASSRLRLAEVGGTQY
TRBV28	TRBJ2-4	ASSSARLGQDIQY
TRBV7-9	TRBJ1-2	ASSLEGYGYT
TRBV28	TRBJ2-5	ASTYGQVQETQY
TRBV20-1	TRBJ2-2	SASGQEHWGTGELF
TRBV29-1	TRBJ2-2	SVWGTENTGELF
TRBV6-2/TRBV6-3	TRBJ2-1	ASSPVGGSTYNEQF
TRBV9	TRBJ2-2	ASSVQRGQGNTGELF
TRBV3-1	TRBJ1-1	ASSGQGYTEAF
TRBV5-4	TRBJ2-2	ASSSDPNTGELF
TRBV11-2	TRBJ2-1	ASSFALSNNEQF
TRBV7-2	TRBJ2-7	ASTPSSGRGYEQY
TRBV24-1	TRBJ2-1	ATSPRTGGNEQF
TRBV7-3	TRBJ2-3	ASRSGPTDTQY
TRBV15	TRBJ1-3	ATSRYTLRTVGNTIY
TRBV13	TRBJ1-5	ASSRTGVGAQH
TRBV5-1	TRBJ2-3	ASSLGSGGLTDTQY
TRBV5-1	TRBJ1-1	ASSLGPEGTEAF
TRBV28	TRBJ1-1	ASSPQVRRTEAF
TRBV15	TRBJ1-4	ATSSDRATNEKLF
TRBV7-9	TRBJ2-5	ASSLGGLAGMETQY
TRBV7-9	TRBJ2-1	ASSLEIRNEQF
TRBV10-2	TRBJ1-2	ASSDDNLATNT
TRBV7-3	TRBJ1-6	ASSRTGTGTNSPLH
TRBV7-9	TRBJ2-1	ASSLPGAGFNEQF
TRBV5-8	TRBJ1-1	ASSLRGLGTEAF
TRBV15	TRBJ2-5	ATSLGTRETQY
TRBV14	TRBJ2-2	ASSRNLAGATTGELF